These 32 T cell receptor beta chains came from one sample sequenced in a study of T cell responses to AZD1222 COVID-19 vaccine. Profiling relied on immunoSEQ multiplex PCR, and the TCRdb table lists in-frame clones only, not all of them. Among roughly 180,000 clones, approximately 90% were seen once, and the ten largest hold 6% to 8%. The sequencing here drew on peripheral blood, taken on day 0 of AZD1222 vaccination. The receptors come from an adult in good health.

The chain uses TRBV14 and TRBJ2-7; D unresolved. This CDR3 region has 12 residues. V lost 4 bases, J lost 1 base, and 5 bases lay in between. CDR1 is SGHDN and CDR2 is FVKESK in the germline V gene. The CDR3 DNA sequence: TGTGCCAGCAGCCTGATTTCCTACGAGCAGTACTTC. This sequence encodes CASSLISYEQYF.

The chain carries TRBV27 and TRBJ1-6; D not certain. Trimming stripped 3 bases from V and 10 bases from J, with 13 bases between. This CDR3 has 14 amino acids. Germline V gives CDR1 MNHEY, CDR2 SMNVEV (reference sequence). The CDR3 coding sequence is TGTGCCAGCAGTTTCGGGCAGGCCCCCTCACCCCTCCACTTT. Protein sequence: CASSFGQAPSPLHF.

The chain carries TRBV3-1 (or the pseudogene TRBV3-2) and TRBJ2-7; 7 bases are shared with TRBD1. Germline assignment: CDR1 LGHDT and CDR2 YNNKEL (reference sequence). The ends lost 5 bases at V and 2 bases at J; junction bases unmatched: 3. The CDR3 contains 13 residues. The CDR3 DNA reads as TGTGCCAGCAGCGGGACAGATACCTACGAGCAGTACGTC. Its protein product is CASSGTDTYEQYV.

With respect to this clone: Compared with germline, one end of the junction differs, possibly owing to a read error. This same CDR3 is encoded by further DNA sequences in the sample. The chain employs TRBV7-3 and TRBJ2-1; possibly TRBD2 for D (5 bases). Germline V gene data show CDR1 as SGHTA and CDR2 as FQGTGA. There are 13 residues in the CDR3. The CDR3 nucleotides are TGTGCCAGCAGCAGCGGACGCTACAACGAGCAGTTCTTC. Amino acids: CASSSGRYNEQFF.

J is TRBJ1-3 and V is TRBV27; D is undetermined. The CDR3 consists of 13 residues. Germline V gene sequence: CDR1 MNHEY, CDR2 SMNVEV (reference sequence). Trimming took off 5 bases at V and 11 bases at J, with 16 bases between the two ends. Here the CDR3 DNA reads TGTGCCAGCAGTCTGGGCCAGCATGCGCCCATATATTTT. Amino acids: CASSLGQHAPIYF.

The chain has TRBV7-9 and TRBJ1-1; the D is unclear. The CDR3 extends over 13 amino acids. The germline V and J ends were trimmed by 3 bases and 1 base, with 6 bases remaining between them. CDR1 is SEHNR, CDR2 FQNEAQ, per germline (reference sequence). CDR3 sequence reads: CASSLIENTEAFF. In DNA form, the CDR3 reads TGTGCCAGCAGCTTGATAGAGAACACTGAAGCTTTCTTT.

V and J are TRBV6-2 or TRBV6-3 and TRBJ2-3, with 10 bases aligning to TRBD1. J gave up 2 bases and V 5 bases, and 4 bases lay outside the gene matches. Germline V lookup: CDR1 MNHEY, CDR2 SVGEGT. The CDR3 runs to 15 residues. In DNA, the CDR3 is TGTGCCAGCAGTCCCGGGACAGGGGCCACAGATACGCAGTATTTT. This translates into CASSPGTGATDTQYF.

The rearrangement links TRBV9 to TRBJ2-7; 9 nucleotides agree with TRBD1. The CDR3 totals 17 residues. The V gene's germline CDR1 is SGDLS and CDR2 YYNGEE. V shed 2 bases and J 6 bases; nucleotides not matched to a gene: 15. CDR3 amino acids: CASSVKPNPGQGSEQYF. CDR3 bases: TGTGCCAGCAGCGTGAAACCCAACCCGGGACAGGGTAGCGAGCAGTACTTC.

The rearrangement uses TRBV5-6 and TRBJ1-1; D is possibly TRBD1 (5 bases). The CDR3 covers 13 residues. Germline V gene lookup returns CDR1 SGHDT and CDR2 YYEEEE. Trimming removed 4 bases at V and 4 bases at J, with 11 bases between. The CDR3 region has the DNA TGTGCCAGCAGCCTGGGGGGTTCCACTGAAGCTTTCTTT. It yields the protein CASSLGGSTEAFF.

The chain recombines TRBV30 with TRBJ2-3, with TRBD2 matching over 11 bases. CDR3 length: 18 amino acids. The trim removed 3 bases at V and 0 bases at J, leaving 11 bases unmatched. Germline CDR1 and CDR2: GTSNPN and SVGIG (reference sequence). The CDR3 region is CAWRVVRLAGLSTDTQYF. CDR3 nucleotides: TGTGCCTGGAGGGTGGTGAGACTAGCGGGGCTTAGCACAGATACGCAGTATTTT.

This clone appeared once. This chain connects TRBV5-1 to TRBJ1-1; tentatively, D is TRBD1 (6 bases). Germline assignment: CDR1 SGHRS and CDR2 YFSETQ. The CDR3 is 13 amino acids. V lost 2 bases and J 5 bases, leaving 10 bases between the germline ends. Here the CDR3 DNA reads TGCGCCAGCAGCTTAAAGGGGGGGACTGAAGCTTTCTTT. This encodes CASSLKGGTEAFF.

The V call is TRBV13, the J call TRBJ1-3; 7 bases agree with TRBD1. Germline CDR1 reads PRHDT; CDR2 reads FYEKMQ (reference sequence). The CDR3 runs to 19 residues. The trim removed 6 bases at V and 5 bases at J, leaving 22 bases unmatched. The CDR3 loop is CASSSGMGQLDVFRNTIYF. The CDR3 DNA follows: TGTGCCAGCAGTTCAGGGATGGGACAGCTGGATGTTTTCAGAAACACCATATATTTT. Full variable domain (rest looked up from reference TRBV13 and TRBJ1-3): AAGVIQSPRHLIKEKRETATLKCYPIPRHDTVYWYQQGPGQDPQFLISFYEKMQSDKGSIPDRFSAQQFSDYHSELNMSSLELGDSALYFCASSSGMGQLDVFRNTIYFGEGSWLTVV.

This clone showed up just once. The gene calls are TRBV6-5 and TRBJ1-1; D not certain. Trimming removed 3 bases from V and 3 bases from J, with 11 bases in between. The CDR3 covers 14 residues. CDR1 is MNHEY, CDR2 SVGAGI, per germline. The CDR3 region has the DNA TGTGCCAGCAGTTATCGGGAGGGATACACTGAAGCTTTCTTT. The encoded protein is CASSYREGYTEAFF.

The V call is TRBV6-5, the J call TRBJ1-3; no reliable D call. This CDR3 has 15 residues. CDR1 and CDR2 (germline): MNHEY, SVGAGI. With 5 bases removed from V and 0 bases from J, the gap between germline ends came to 11 bases. The CDR3 protein is CASSLDRASGNTIYF. CDR3 bases: TGTGCCAGCAGTCTCGACCGAGCCTCTGGAAACACCATATATTTT.

J is TRBJ1-5 and V is TRBV7-9; 7 bases are a match to TRBD1. CDR3 size: 14 residues. Trimming removed 5 bases from V and 6 bases from J; junction bases left unmatched: 7. Germline loops: CDR1 SEHNR, CDR2 FQNEAQ (reference sequence). CDR3 sequence reads: CASSHDRVGQPQHF. As DNA, the CDR3 is TGTGCCAGCAGCCACGACAGGGTCGGTCAGCCCCAGCATTTT.

The chain couples TRBV7-9 to TRBJ1-6; 7 bases align to TRBD1. The CDR3 length is 14 residues. V shed 5 bases and J 8 bases; nucleotides not matched to a gene: 6. Germline assignment: CDR1 SEHNR and CDR2 FQNEAQ (reference sequence). CDR3 sequence: CASSPGQSHSPLHF. The CDR3 DNA reads as TGTGCCAGCAGCCCGGGACAGTCCCATTCACCCCTCCACTTT.

In its sample, this clone was seen a few times. The chain couples TRBV7-2 to TRBJ2-5; 11 nucleotides agree with TRBD2. The CDR3 is made up of 16 amino acids. From germline, CDR1 is SGHTA and CDR2 FQGNSA. V lost 5 bases to trimming and J lost 2 bases; unmatched junction nucleotides: 7. CDR3 sequence (DNA): TGTGCCAGCAGCCTCGGGACTAGCGGCCTACAAGAGACCCAGTACTTC. Translated, it gives CASSLGTSGLQETQYF.

V gene TRBV19 combines with J gene TRBJ2-2; weak D call: TRBD1 (6 bases). The CDR3 is 15 residues long. Trimming removed 3 bases from V and 3 bases from J, with 11 bases in between. Germline V lookup: CDR1 LNHDA, CDR2 SQIVND (reference sequence). The CDR3 here is CASSIEGVDTGELFF. The DNA for the CDR3 is TGTGCCAGTAGTATCGAGGGGGTGGACACCGGGGAGCTGTTTTTT.

The V call is TRBV28, the J call TRBJ1-2, with a tentative D call TRBD1 (6 bases). This CDR3 contains 14 residues. Trimming shortened V by 6 bases and J by 5 bases, and 16 bases separated the two germline ends. In germline, CDR1 is MDHEN, CDR2 SYDVKM. CDR3 in DNA: TGTGCCAGCAGCCCCCCGACAGGAGAATATGGCTACACCTTC. As protein: CASSPPTGEYGYTF.

Only one count was recorded for this clone. This chain connects TRBV12-3 or TRBV12-4 to TRBJ2-7; D possibly corresponds to TRBD2 (5 bases). The CDR3 consists of 11 residues. V was clipped by 6 bases and J by 4 bases, with 7 bases between them. The CDR3 protein is CASSGGYEQYF. The CDR3 region has the DNA TGTGCCAGCAGCGGAGGATACGAGCAGTACTTC.

This chain links TRBV19 with TRBJ2-1, with D possibly TRBD1 on 7 matching bases. The V gene's germline CDR1 is LNHDA and CDR2 SQIVND (reference sequence). This CDR3 comprises 15 residues. V gave up 9 bases and J gave up 9 bases, with 24 bases separating them. CDR3 amino acids: CASRPHSGGGGEQFF. The CDR3 DNA follows: TGTGCCAGCCGACCCCATAGCGGAGGGGGCGGTGAGCAGTTCTTC.

V is TRBV4-2 and J is TRBJ2-3; D uncertain. Germline V lookup: CDR1 LGHNA, CDR2 YNFKEQ. The V gene lost 0 bases and the J gene lost 6 bases, with 4 bases spanning the gap. The CDR3 has 12 residues. The CDR3 nucleotides are TGTGCCAGCAGCCAAGAGGCGGATACGCAGTATTTT. Translating gives CASSQEADTQYF.

The V gene is TRBV7-8, the J gene TRBJ1-4, with D maybe TRBD1 (5 bases). Trimming took off 3 bases at V and 7 bases at J, with 18 bases between the two ends. The CDR3 has 16 amino acids. Germline loops: CDR1 SGHVS, CDR2 FQNEAQ. The CDR3 protein is CASSFGGTTEREKLFF. The CDR3 DNA follows: TGTGCCAGCAGCTTTGGGGGAACTACTGAACGTGAAAAACTGTTTTTT.

This sequence joins TRBV5-4 and TRBJ2-1, with TRBD2 matching over 11 bases. The CDR3 sequence is 16 residues long. Germline trimming cut 5 bases from V and 0 bases from J; bases unmatched to any gene: 4. The germline V gene has CDR1 SGHNT and CDR2 YYREEE (reference sequence). Written as DNA, the CDR3 is TGTGCCAGCAGTACTAGCGGGGGCTCCTCCTACAATGAGCAGTTCTTC. Residues: CASSTSGGSSYNEQFF.

The chain carries TRBV7-6 and TRBJ2-3, with 11 bases identical to TRBD2. Germline loops: CDR1 SGHVS, CDR2 FNYEAQ. With 5 bases clipped from V and 0 bases from J, the junction kept 10 bases outside the gene matches. The CDR3 is made up of 18 amino acids. CDR3 bases: TGTGCCAGCAGCAGACTCCTAGCGGGGGGACCTAGCACAGATACGCAGTATTTT. Protein sequence: CASSRLLAGGPSTDTQYF.

This sequence joins TRBV7-9 and TRBJ1-3; D ambiguous. Between the trimmed V and J ends, which lost 3 bases and 2 bases, there was a span of 5 bases. Germline V gene lookup returns CDR1 SEHNR and CDR2 FQNEAQ (reference sequence). The CDR3 is 13 residues long. The CDR3 sequence is CASSLNTGNTIYF. CDR3 nucleotides: TGTGCCAGCAGCTTGAACACTGGAAACACCATATATTTT.

The sample holds a few counts of this clone. The genes are TRBV28 and TRBJ1-2; no clear D. There are 13 residues in the CDR3. The germline V and J ends were trimmed by 3 bases and 7 bases, with 12 bases remaining between them. Germline loops: CDR1 MDHEN, CDR2 SYDVKM. This chain's CDR3 is CASSFKGFSGYTF. In DNA, the CDR3 is TGTGCCAGCAGTTTTAAGGGATTCTCTGGCTACACCTTC.

The chain links TRBV9 to TRBJ1-1; D is undetermined. CDR3 length: 13 residues. Germline V lookup: CDR1 SGDLS, CDR2 YYNGEE. V lost 0 bases to trimming and J lost 11 bases, with 14 bases between them. Here the CDR3 reads CASSVAGRSEAFF. In nucleotides, the CDR3 is TGTGCCAGCAGCGTAGCTGGCAGGAGTGAGGCTTTCTTT.

The chain combines TRBV18 with TRBJ1-5; possibly TRBD1 for D (6 bases). The CDR3 is made up of 17 amino acids. Germline loops: CDR1 KGHSH, CDR2 LQKENI. V was cut by 1 base and J by 3 bases, with 16 bases left in between. CDR3 residues: CASSPRGIRGLNQPQHF. CDR3 sequence (DNA): TGTGCCAGCTCACCACGCGGCATCCGGGGGCTCAATCAGCCCCAGCATTTT.

The table lists this clone with a few counts. This chain joins TRBV28 and TRBJ1-5; TRBD1 matches 11 bases. CDR1 and CDR2 (germline): MDHEN, SYDVKM. This CDR3 region has 14 residues. The V gene end was trimmed by 5 bases and the J gene end by 6 bases; junction bases not matched to a gene: 3. DNA for the CDR3: TGTGCCAGCAGTCGGACAGGGGGCTTTCAGCCCCAGCATTTT. Encoded protein: CASSRTGGFQPQHF.

The V and J genes are TRBV27 and TRBJ2-7, with D possibly being TRBD2 (6 bases). CDR1 MNHEY and CDR2 SMNVEV come from the germline V gene (reference sequence). V shed 8 bases and J shed 0 bases, with 11 bases lying between them. The CDR3 has 13 amino acids. The chain's CDR3 is CASRSGSSYEQYF. The DNA of the CDR3 is TGTGCCAGCCGTAGCGGAAGCTCCTACGAGCAGTACTTC.

The V call is TRBV29-1, the J call TRBJ1-3; 7 positions match TRBD1. V lost 7 bases and J lost 4; bases outside the gene matches: 16. Germline V CDR1 and CDR2: SQVTM, ANQGSEA. The CDR3 contains 16 residues. The CDR3: CSALQRVKGAGNTIYF. CDR3 sequence (DNA): TGCAGCGCCCTACAGAGGGTCAAGGGGGCAGGAAACACCATATATTTT. Using reference TRBV29-1 and TRBJ1-3 for the parts outside the CDR3, the full variable domain is SAVISQKPSRDICQRGTSLTIQCQVDSQVTMMFWYRQQPGQSLTLIATANQGSEATYESGFVIDKFPISRPNLTFSTLTVSNMSPEDSSIYLCSALQRVKGAGNTIYFGEGSWLTVV.